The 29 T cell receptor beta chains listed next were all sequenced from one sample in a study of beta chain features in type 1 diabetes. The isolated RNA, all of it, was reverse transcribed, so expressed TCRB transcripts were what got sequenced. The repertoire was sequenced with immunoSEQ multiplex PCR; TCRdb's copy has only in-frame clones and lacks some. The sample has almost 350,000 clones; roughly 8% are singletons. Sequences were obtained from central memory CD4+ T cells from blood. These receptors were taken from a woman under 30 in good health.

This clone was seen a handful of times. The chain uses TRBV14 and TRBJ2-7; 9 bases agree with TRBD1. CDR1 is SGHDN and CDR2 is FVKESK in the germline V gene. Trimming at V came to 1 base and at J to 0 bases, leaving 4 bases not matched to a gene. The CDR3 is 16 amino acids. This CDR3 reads CASSQVGTGSSYEQYF. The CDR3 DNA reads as TGTGCCAGCAGCCAAGTGGGGACAGGGAGCTCCTACGAGCAGTACTTC.

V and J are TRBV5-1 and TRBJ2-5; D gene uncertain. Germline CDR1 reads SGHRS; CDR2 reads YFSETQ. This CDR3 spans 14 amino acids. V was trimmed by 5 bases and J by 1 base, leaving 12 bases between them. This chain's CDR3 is CASSPQATQETQYF. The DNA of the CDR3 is TGCGCCAGCAGTCCGCAGGCGACCCAAGAGACCCAGTACTTC.

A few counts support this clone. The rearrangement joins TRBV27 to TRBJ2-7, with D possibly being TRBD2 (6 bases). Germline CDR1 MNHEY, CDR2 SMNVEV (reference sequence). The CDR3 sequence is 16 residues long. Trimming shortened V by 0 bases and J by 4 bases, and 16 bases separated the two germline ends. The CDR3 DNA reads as TGTGCCAGCAGTTTATCGGGGGGAATGGGAAGGTACGAGCAGTACTTC. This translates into CASSLSGGMGRYEQYF.

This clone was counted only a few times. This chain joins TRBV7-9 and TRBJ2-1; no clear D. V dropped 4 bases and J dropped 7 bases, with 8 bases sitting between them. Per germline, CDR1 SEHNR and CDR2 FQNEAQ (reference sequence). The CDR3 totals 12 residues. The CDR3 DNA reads TGTGCCAGCAGCTGGAGACCAAATGAGCAGTTCTTC. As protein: CASSWRPNEQFF.

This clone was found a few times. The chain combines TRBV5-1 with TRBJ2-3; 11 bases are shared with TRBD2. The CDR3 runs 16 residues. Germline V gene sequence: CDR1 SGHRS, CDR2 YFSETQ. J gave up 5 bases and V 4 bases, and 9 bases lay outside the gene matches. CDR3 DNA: TGCGCCAGCAGCGATCTGACTAGCGGGGTGGGAGATACGCAGTATTTT. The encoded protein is CASSDLTSGVGDTQYF.

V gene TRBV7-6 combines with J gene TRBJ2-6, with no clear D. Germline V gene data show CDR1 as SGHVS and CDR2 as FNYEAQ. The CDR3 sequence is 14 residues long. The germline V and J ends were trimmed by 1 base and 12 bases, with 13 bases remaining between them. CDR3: CASSLGAGNRVLTF. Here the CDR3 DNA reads TGTGCCAGCAGCTTAGGGGCTGGCAATCGCGTCCTGACTTTC.

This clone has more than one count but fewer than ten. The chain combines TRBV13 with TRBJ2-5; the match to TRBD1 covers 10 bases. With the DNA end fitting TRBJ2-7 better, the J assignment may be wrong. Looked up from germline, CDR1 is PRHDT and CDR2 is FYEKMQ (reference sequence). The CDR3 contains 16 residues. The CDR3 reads CASSYYGTGAHYEQYF. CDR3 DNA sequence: TGTGCCAGCAGCTACTACGGGACAGGGGCCCACTACGAGCAGTACTTC.

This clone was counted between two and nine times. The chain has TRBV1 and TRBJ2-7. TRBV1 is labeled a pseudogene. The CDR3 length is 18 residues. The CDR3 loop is CTSSQDQHPGTAPYEQYF. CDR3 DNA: TGCACCAGCAGCCAAGATCAGCACCCCGGGACGGCCCCCTACGAGCAGTACTTC.

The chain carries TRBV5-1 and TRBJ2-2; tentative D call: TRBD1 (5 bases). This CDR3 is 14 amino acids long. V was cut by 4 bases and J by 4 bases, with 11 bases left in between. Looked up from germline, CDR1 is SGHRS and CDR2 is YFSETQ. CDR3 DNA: TGCGCCAGCAGCGATCAGGGTGCCACCGGGGAGCTGTTTTTT. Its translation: CASSDQGATGELFF.

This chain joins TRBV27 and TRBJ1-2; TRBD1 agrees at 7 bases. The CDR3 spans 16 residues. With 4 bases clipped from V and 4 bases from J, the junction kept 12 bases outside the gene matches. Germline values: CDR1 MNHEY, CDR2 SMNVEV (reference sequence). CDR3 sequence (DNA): TGTGCCAGCAGTTGGAACCGGGACAGCAGCCTCTATGGCTACACCTTC. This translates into CASSWNRDSSLYGYTF.

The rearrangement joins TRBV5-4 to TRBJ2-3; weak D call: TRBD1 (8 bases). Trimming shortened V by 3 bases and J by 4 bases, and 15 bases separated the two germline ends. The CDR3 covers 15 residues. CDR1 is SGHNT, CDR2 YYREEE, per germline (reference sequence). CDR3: CASSSQGGDPDTQYF. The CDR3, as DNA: TGTGCCAGCAGCTCACAGGGGGGGGATCCAGATACGCAGTATTTT.

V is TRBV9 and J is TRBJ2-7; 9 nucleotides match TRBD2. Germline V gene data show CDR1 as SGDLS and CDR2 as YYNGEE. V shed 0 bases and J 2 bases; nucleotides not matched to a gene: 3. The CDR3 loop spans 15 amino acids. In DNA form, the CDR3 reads TGTGCCAGCAGCGTAGATCCTAGCGGGACCTACGAGCAGTACTTC. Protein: CASSVDPSGTYEQYF.

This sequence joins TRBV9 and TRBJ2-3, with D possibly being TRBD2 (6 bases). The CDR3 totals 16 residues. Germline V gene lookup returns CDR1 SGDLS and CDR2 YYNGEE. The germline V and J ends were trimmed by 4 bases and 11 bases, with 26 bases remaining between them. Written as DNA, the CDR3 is TGTGCCAGCAGCCCCTCCATAGGCACAGATAGGAGGGAGCAGTATTTT. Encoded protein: CASSPSIGTDRREQYF.

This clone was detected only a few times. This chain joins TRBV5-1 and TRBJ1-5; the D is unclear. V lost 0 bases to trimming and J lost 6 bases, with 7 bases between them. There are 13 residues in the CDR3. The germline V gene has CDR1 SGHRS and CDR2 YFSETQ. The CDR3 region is CASSLGISQPQHF. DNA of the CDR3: TGCGCCAGCAGCTTGGGTATCTCTCAGCCCCAGCATTTT.

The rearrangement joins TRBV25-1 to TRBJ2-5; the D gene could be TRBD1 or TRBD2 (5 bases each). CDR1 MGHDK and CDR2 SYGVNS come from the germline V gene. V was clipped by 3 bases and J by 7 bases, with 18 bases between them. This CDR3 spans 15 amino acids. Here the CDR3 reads CASSEARDQDGTQYF. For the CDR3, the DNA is TGTGCCAGCAGTGAGGCTCGGGACCAGGATGGGACCCAGTACTTC.

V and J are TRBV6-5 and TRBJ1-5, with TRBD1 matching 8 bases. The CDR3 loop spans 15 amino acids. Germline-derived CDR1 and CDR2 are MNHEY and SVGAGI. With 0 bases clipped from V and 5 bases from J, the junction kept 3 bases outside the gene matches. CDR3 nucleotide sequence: TGTGCCAGCAGTTACTCGGCAGGGGGCGATCAGCCCCAGCATTTT. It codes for CASSYSAGGDQPQHF.

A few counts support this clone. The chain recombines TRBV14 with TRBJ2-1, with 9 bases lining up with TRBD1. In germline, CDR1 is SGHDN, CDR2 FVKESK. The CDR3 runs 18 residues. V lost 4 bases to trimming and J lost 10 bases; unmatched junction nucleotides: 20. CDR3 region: CASSPGLTGTGTFREQFF. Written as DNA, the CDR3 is TGTGCCAGCAGCCCCGGACTTACCGGGACAGGGACCTTTAGGGAGCAGTTCTTC.

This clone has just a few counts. The CDR3 region is CAITNLPRDREAFF. The DNA for the CDR3 is TGTGCCATCACCAATCTTCCTCGGGACAGAGAAGCTTTCTTT. The chain is built from TRBV10-3 and TRBJ1-1; TRBD1 agrees at 7 bases. Germline CDR1 reads ENHRY; CDR2 reads SYGVKD. V lost 7 bases, J lost 8 bases, and 13 bases stayed unmatched. This CDR3 spans 14 amino acids.

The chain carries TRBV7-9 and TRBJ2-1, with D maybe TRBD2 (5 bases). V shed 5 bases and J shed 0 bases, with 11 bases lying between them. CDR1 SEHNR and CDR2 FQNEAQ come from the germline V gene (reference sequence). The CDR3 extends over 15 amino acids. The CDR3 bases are TGTGCCAGCAGCACCCCGGGGAGCTCCTACAATGAGCAGTTCTTC. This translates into CASSTPGSSYNEQFF.

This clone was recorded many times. The CDR3 DNA sequence: TGTGCCAGTAGTGATCGAGGGGGCTGGCTGAACACTGAAGCTTTCTTT. Translated, it gives CASSDRGGWLNTEAFF. This chain connects TRBV19 to TRBJ1-1; 7 positions match TRBD1. J lost 0 bases, V lost 5 bases, and 9 bases had no gene match. Germline CDR1 reads LNHDA; CDR2 reads SQIVND (reference sequence). The CDR3 is 16 residues long.

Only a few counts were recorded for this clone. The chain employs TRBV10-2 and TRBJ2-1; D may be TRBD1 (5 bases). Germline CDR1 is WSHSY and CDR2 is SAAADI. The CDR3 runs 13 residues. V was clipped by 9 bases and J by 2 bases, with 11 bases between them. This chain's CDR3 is CARHRITYNEQFF. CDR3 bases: TGCGCCAGACACAGGATCACCTACAATGAGCAGTTCTTC.

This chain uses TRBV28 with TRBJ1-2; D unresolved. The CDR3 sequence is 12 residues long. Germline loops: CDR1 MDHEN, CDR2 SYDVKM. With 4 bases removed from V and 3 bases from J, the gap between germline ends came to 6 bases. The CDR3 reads CASSSAYYGYTF. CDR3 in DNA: TGTGCCAGCAGTTCCGCTTACTATGGCTACACCTTC.

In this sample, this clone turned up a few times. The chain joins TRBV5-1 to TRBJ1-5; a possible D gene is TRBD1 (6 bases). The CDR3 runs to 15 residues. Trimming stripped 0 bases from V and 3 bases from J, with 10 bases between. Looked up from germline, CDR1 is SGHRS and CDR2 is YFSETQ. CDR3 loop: CASSLGGGINQPQHF. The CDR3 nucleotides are TGCGCCAGCAGCTTGGGAGGGGGAATCAATCAGCCCCAGCATTTT.

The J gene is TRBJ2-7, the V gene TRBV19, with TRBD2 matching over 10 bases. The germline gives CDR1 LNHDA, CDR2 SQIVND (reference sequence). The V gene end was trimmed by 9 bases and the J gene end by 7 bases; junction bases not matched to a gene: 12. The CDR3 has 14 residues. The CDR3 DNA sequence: TGTGCCAGCCGTCCCAGCGGGAGGGCGGGTGAGCAGTACTTC. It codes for CASRPSGRAGEQYF.

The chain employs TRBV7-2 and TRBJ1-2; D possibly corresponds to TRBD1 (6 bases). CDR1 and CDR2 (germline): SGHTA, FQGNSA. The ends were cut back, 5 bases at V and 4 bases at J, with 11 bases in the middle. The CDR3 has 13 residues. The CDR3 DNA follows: TGTGCCAGCAGCCCAGGACAGAGCTATGGCTACACCTTC. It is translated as CASSPGQSYGYTF.

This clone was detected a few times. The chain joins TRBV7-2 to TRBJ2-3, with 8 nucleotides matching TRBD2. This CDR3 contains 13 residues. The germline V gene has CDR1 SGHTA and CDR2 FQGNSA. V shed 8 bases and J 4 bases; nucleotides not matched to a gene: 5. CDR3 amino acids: CASRAGVPDTQYF. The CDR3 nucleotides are TGTGCCAGCCGAGCGGGAGTTCCAGATACGCAGTATTTT.

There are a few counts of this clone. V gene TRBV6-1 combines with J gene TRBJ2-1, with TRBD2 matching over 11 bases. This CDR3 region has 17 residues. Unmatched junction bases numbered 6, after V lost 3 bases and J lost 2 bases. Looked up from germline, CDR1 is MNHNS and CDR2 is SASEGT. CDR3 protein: CASSEDRLAGPYNEQFF. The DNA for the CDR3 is TGTGCCAGCAGTGAGGATCGACTAGCGGGACCCTACAATGAGCAGTTCTTC.

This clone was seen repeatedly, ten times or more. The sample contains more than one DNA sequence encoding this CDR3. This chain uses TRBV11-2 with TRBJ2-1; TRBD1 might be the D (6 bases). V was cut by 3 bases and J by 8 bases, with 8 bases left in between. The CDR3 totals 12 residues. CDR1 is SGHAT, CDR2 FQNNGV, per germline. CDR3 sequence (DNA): TGTGCCAGCAGCTTCAACAGGGATGAGCAGTTCTTC. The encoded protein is CASSFNRDEQFF. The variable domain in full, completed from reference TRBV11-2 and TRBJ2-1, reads EAGVAQSPRYKIIEKRQSVAFWCNPISGHATLYWYQQILGQGPKLLIQFQNNGVVDDSQLPKDRFSAERLKGVDSTLKIQPAKLEDSAVYLCASSFNRDEQFFGPGTRLTVL.

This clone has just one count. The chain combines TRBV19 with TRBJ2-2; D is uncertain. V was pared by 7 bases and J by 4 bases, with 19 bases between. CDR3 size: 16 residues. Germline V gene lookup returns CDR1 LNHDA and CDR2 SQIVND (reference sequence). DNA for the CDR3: TGTGCCAGTACCCCGTCAAAGCCATACCTCACCGGGGAGCTGTTTTTT. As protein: CASTPSKPYLTGELFF. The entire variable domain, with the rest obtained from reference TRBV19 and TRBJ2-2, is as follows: DGGITQSPKYLFRKEGQNVTLSCEQNLNHDAMYWYRQDPGQGLRLIYYSQIVNDFQKGDIAEGYSVSREKKESFPLTVTSAQKNPTAFYLCASTPSKPYLTGELFFGEGSRLTVL.